This T cell receptor beta chain was sequenced in a study of T cell repertoires in cytomegalovirus infection. Study-wide points: Ex vivo responses were dominated by HLA-C-restricted CMV-specific TCR beta clonotypes. People with CMV and the relevant HLA were identified by cumulative public TCR beta family frequency.

From the reads, TCRdb called clonotypes with MiXCR, one entry per CDR3 protein. The repertoire includes some 920,000 distinct CDR3 sequences, around 30% of them detected once, and over 13% sits in the top ten. As to this clonotype: Its target is not known.

CDR1 and CDR2 from the germline V gene are MNHEY and SMNVEV (reference sequence). The CDR3 contains 14 residues. V was cut by 6 bases and J by 5 bases, with 14 bases left in between. Sequencing was performed on cultured CD8+ T cells from PBMCs, taken from culture after CMV antigen stimulation. This sequence was found in a human donor in good health (CMV status not recorded). Some clones in this sample may be carry-over from other donors' samples. V and J are TRBV27 and TRBJ1-5; a possible D gene is TRBD1 (5 bases). The CDR3 bases are TGTGCCAGCAGCAGGGCTTGGTCCGATCAGCCCCAGCATTTT. It is translated as CASSRAWSDQPQHF.